This T cell receptor (beta chain) was identified during a study of T cell responses to AZD1222 COVID-19 vaccine. Study-level findings and limits: Clonal diversity may have been underestimated, and the donors were mostly white British, with more females than males. Recipients of two AZD1222 doses showed rising Spike-specific TCR breadth and depth. Baseline seropositivity occurred in only a handful of AZD1222 recipients.

This clone was recorded a few times. Antigen specificity is unknown. At the DNA level, this CDR3 is encoded by other sequences in the same sample as well. Sequencing used immunoSEQ multiplex PCR; TCRdb keeps in-frame clones, though not all of them. The sample yields some 140,000 clones, about 88% seen once. The germline gives CDR1 SGHRS, CDR2 YFSETQ. Trimming pared 0 bases from V and 0 bases from J, leaving 7 bases between. This CDR3 is 15 amino acids long. The J gene is TRBJ1-5, the V gene TRBV5-1; D remains unclear. This material consisted of peripheral blood, taken on day 0 of AZD1222 vaccination. This TCR derives from an adult in good health. CDR3 nucleotides: TGCGCCAGCAGCTTGGACGGGTATAGCAATCAGCCCCAGCATTTT. This encodes CASSLDGYSNQPQHF. The full variable domain, with the rest looked up from reference TRBV5-1 and TRBJ1-5, is KAGVTQTPRYLIKTRGQQVTLSCSPISGHRSVSWYQQTPGQGLQFLFEYFSETQRNKGNFPGRFSGRQFSNSRSEMNVSTLELGDSALYLCASSLDGYSNQPQHFGDGTRLSIL.